A selection of T cell receptor beta chains follows, all from one sample in a study of shared clonotypes between healthy human individuals. Sequencing was performed with immunoSEQ multiplex PCR; in TCRdb, only in-frame clones are kept and a portion is missing. The sample yields over 2,000,000 clones, approximately 92% seen once. The source material was naive CD8+ T cells from PBMCs. The receptors shown here come from a man between 18 and 35 years old in good health. Some clones in this sample may be carry-over from other donors' samples. The conserved cysteine and the conserved F or W are not part of the CDR3 here. Clone size appears in some rows only: once, few, many, or a class for an expanded clone.

TRBV4-2	few	TRBJ1-1	ASRPRGASTEAF
TRBV5-1	NA	TRBJ2-1	ASSLPEMAEQF
TRBV10-1	NA	TRBJ1-4	ASSPGTTTNEKLF
TRBV27	NA	TRBJ2-1	ASSITRNNEQF
TRBV9	NA	TRBJ2-7	ASSPGLAGWYEQY
TRBV27	NA	TRBJ2-6	ASSSPLGPGANVLT
TRBV4-1	NA	TRBJ2-1	ASSPGPGETDNEQF
TRBV5-1	NA	TRBJ2-7	ASSSQHGTGYEQY
TRBV7-9	NA	TRBJ2-1	ASSPGTGEQF
TRBV7-9	NA	TRBJ2-7	ASSLGGSRSYEQY
TRBV13	NA	TRBJ2-5	ASSSPIYPFQETQY
TRBV9	once	TRBJ2-7	ASTPGGSSYEQY
TRBV27	NA	TRBJ2-7	ASSPRTQTYEQY
TRBV13	few	TRBJ2-5	ASSLGGVGETQY
TRBV27	NA	TRBJ2-2	ASSSEVHPNTGELF
TRBV27	NA	TRBJ2-5	ASSLTSGRGVGGRETQY
TRBV18	NA	TRBJ2-7	ASSPMGQGTYEQY
TRBV27	NA	TRBJ2-1	ASSLGTVGVDEQF
TRBV27	NA	TRBJ2-7	ASSPQDRAYEQY
TRBV13	once	TRBJ2-2	ASSLGGAGELF
TRBV6-5	NA	TRBJ2-7	ASSYSTGTEDYEQY
TRBV6-4	NA	TRBJ2-7	ASPEATKGFEQY
TRBV19	NA	TRBJ2-7	ASSPLAGSYEQY
TRBV5-5	NA	TRBJ1-5	ASSLVQGPYQPQH
TRBV27	NA	TRBJ1-2	ASRSPRERYYGYT
TRBV19	NA	TRBJ1-5	ASSVIHSNQPQH
TRBV7-6	NA	TRBJ2-7	ASSHLIAGVSNEQY
TRBV30	NA	TRBJ1-3	AWSAPYRDVGNTIY
TRBV5-1	NA	TRBJ2-5	ASKEGVETQY